The next 23 T cell receptor beta chains were all read from a single sample in a study of control samples from healthy donors and cancer patients. This table comes from immunoSEQ multiplex PCR, and its TCRdb copy is limited to in-frame clones, with some not included. The sample shows 100,000 to 150,000 clones, over 75% of them seen only once. The sequencing sample was made of blood. The source is a man aged 18 to 29 in good health.

In DNA form, the CDR3 reads TGTGCCAGCAGCTCGCCTGGAAACACCATATATTTT. Residues: CASSSPGNTIYF. The chain has TRBV5-4 and TRBJ1-3; D gene uncertain. The CDR3 consists of 12 residues. V was clipped by 3 bases and J by 2 bases, with 3 bases between them. CDR1 SGHNT and CDR2 YYREEE come from the germline V gene (reference sequence).

The chain joins TRBV10-1 to TRBJ1-1, with unresolved D. With 3 bases removed from V and 3 bases from J, the gap between germline ends came to 14 bases. Germline V gene sequence: CDR1 WNHNN, CDR2 SYGVQD (reference sequence). The CDR3 is made up of 15 amino acids. CDR3 sequence (DNA): TGCGCCAGCAGTGAATACCAGGATGGCGACACTGAAGCTTTCTTT. Its translation: CASSEYQDGDTEAFF.

V gene TRBV6-1 combines with J gene TRBJ1-5; no definite D call. Trimming took off 1 base at V and 2 bases at J, with 0 bases between the two ends. The CDR3 is 12 amino acids. The germline V gene encodes CDR1 MNHNS and CDR2 SASEGT. The CDR3 DNA is TGTGCCAGCAGTGAAGGCAATCAGCCCCAGCATTTT. Translation: CASSEGNQPQHF.

This chain links TRBV5-1 with TRBJ1-2, with 8 bases that match TRBD1. The CDR3 totals 13 residues. The ends lost 0 bases at V and 8 bases at J; junction bases unmatched: 3. In germline, CDR1 is SGHRS, CDR2 YFSETQ. The DNA of the CDR3 is TGCGCCAGCAGCTTGGCGACAGGGGAGGGCTACACCTTC. Its translation is CASSLATGEGYTF.

This clone was detected a few times. This rearrangement joins TRBV5-4 to TRBJ2-5; no definite D call. Deletions cut 0 bases from V and 2 bases from J, with 8 bases between. Germline V gene lookup returns CDR1 SGHNT and CDR2 YYREEE (reference sequence). The CDR3 is 14 amino acids. The CDR3 here is CASSLDGEQETQYF. CDR3 bases: TGTGCCAGCAGCTTGGACGGAGAGCAAGAGACCCAGTACTTC.

With regard to this clone: Other nucleotide sequences in the sample specify the same CDR3. The chain recombines TRBV3-1 (or the pseudogene TRBV3-2) with TRBJ1-1; tentatively, D is TRBD1 (6 bases). The germline gives CDR1 LGHDT, CDR2 YNNKEL (reference sequence). V lost 4 bases and J 1 base, leaving 7 bases between the germline ends. The CDR3 extends over 13 amino acids. This CDR3 is CASSLQGNTEAFF. In DNA, the CDR3 is TGTGCCAGCAGCCTACAGGGGAACACTGAAGCTTTCTTT.

The rearrangement uses TRBV19 and TRBJ1-1, with 9 bases matching TRBD1. V lost 6 bases and J lost 0; bases outside the gene matches: 5. The CDR3 loop spans 15 amino acids. Germline V gene lookup returns CDR1 LNHDA and CDR2 SQIVND (reference sequence). The CDR3 DNA reads TGTGCCAGTAGCACAACAGGGGGCATGAACACTGAAGCTTTCTTT. This translates into CASSTTGGMNTEAFF.

The rearrangement joins TRBV24-1 to TRBJ2-1; weak D call: TRBD1 (6 bases). This CDR3 region has 14 residues. Germline V gives CDR1 KGHDR, CDR2 SFDVKD. Trimming took 7 bases from V and 2 from J, leaving 11 bases between them. The DNA of the CDR3 is TGTGCCACCAGGGATGGGGGCGCCTACAATGAGCAGTTCTTC. Protein: CATRDGGAYNEQFF.

This chain joins TRBV10-2 and TRBJ1-5; D is perhaps TRBD1 (5 bases). V lost 0 bases and J lost 7, with 10 bases in between. The germline V gene has CDR1 WSHSY and CDR2 SAAADI. The CDR3 has 14 amino acids. The DNA of the CDR3 is TGCGCCAGCAGTGAGTCGGGGGGTTCGCAGCCCCAGCATTTT. It is translated as CASSESGGSQPQHF.

V gene TRBV21-1 combines with J gene TRBJ2-5; the DNA was not used to check the table's D call, TRBD2. TRBV21-1 is classified as a pseudogene. CDR3 length equals 14 residues. The CDR3 protein is CASSNATSGETQYF. CDR3 sequence (DNA): TGTGCCAGCAGCAATGCGACTAGCGGAGAGACCCAGTACTTC.

The rearrangement joins TRBV5-4 to TRBJ2-2; D gene uncertain. CDR1 is SGHNT, CDR2 YYREEE, per germline (reference sequence). The CDR3 loop spans 13 amino acids. Deletions cut 0 bases from V and 4 bases from J, with 4 bases between. The CDR3 loop reads CASSLAGTGELFF. The CDR3 region has the DNA TGTGCCAGCAGCTTGGCGGGCACCGGGGAGCTGTTTTTT.

The chain is built from TRBV9 and TRBJ1-2, with no clear D. CDR3 length: 13 residues. Trimming took off 3 bases at V and 2 bases at J, with 8 bases between the two ends. The V gene's germline CDR1 is SGDLS and CDR2 YYNGEE. The CDR3 sequence: CASSGSGNYGYTF. CDR3 coding DNA: TGTGCCAGCAGCGGTTCAGGCAACTATGGCTACACCTTC. The whole variable domain, filled in from reference TRBV9 and TRBJ1-2, reads DSGVTQTPKHLITATGQRVTLRCSPRSGDLSVYWYQQSLDQGLQFLIQYYNGEERAKGNILERFSAQQFPDLHSELNLSSLELGDSALYFCASSGSGNYGYTFGSGTRLTVV.

V gene TRBV2 combines with J gene TRBJ2-2; D gene ambiguous. Trimming cost V 7 bases and J 2 bases, with 14 bases left between them. Per the germline V gene, CDR1 is SNHLY and CDR2 is FYNNEI. The CDR3 loop spans 15 amino acids. The CDR3 nucleotides read TGTGCCAGCACCGGGCTGGGGTCCAACACCGGGGAGCTGTTTTTT. It yields the protein CASTGLGSNTGELFF.

The V call is TRBV3-1 (or the pseudogene TRBV3-2), the J call TRBJ1-2; the D is unclear. Looked up from germline, CDR1 is LGHDT and CDR2 is YNNKEL (reference sequence). The CDR3 has 15 amino acids. V lost 3 bases to trimming and J lost 6 bases, with 17 bases between them. CDR3 in amino acids: CASSHYFVGSDGYTF. CDR3 DNA: TGTGCCAGCAGCCACTACTTCGTGGGGTCTGATGGCTACACCTTC.

The chain is built from TRBV10-1 and TRBJ2-1, with TRBD1 matching over 10 bases. After removal of 3 bases from V and 3 bases from J, the junction contained 2 bases not matched to a gene. The CDR3 extends over 15 amino acids. Germline V gene sequence: CDR1 WNHNN, CDR2 SYGVQD (reference sequence). The CDR3: CASSDRDRGYNEQFF. The CDR3 DNA sequence: TGCGCCAGCAGTGACCGGGACAGGGGCTACAATGAGCAGTTCTTC.

V is TRBV15 and J is TRBJ1-5, with 7 bases lining up with TRBD1. The junction had 8 bases not matched to a gene; V was cut back by 9 bases and J by 3 bases. Germline assignment: CDR1 LNHNV and CDR2 YYDKDF (reference sequence). The CDR3 length is 14 residues. This chain's CDR3 is CATSSGQDNQPQHF. Here the CDR3 DNA reads TGTGCCACGTCGTCCGGACAGGACAATCAGCCCCAGCATTTT. The variable domain in full, completed from reference TRBV15 and TRBJ1-5, reads DAMVIQNPRYQVTQFGKPVTLSCSQTLNHNVMYWYQQKSSQAPKLLFHYYDKDFNNEADTPDNFQSRRPNTSFCFLDIRSPGLGDTAMYLCATSSGQDNQPQHFGDGTRLSIL.

This chain uses TRBV13 with TRBJ2-1; the match to TRBD2 covers 9 bases. Looked up from germline, CDR1 is PRHDT and CDR2 is FYEKMQ (reference sequence). Losses at the gene ends were 1 base for V and 2 bases for J; bases not matched to a gene: 15. CDR3 length: 20 residues. The CDR3 is CASSLVFSAGGPGTYNEQFF. The CDR3 DNA follows: TGTGCCAGCAGCTTAGTATTCAGCGCGGGGGGGCCGGGGACCTACAATGAGCAGTTCTTC.

This rearrangement joins TRBV7-9 to TRBJ2-3; TRBD1 is a possible D gene (6 bases). The germline CDR1 and CDR2 sequences are SEHNR and FQNEAQ (reference sequence). Trimming took off 5 bases at V and 2 bases at J, with 14 bases between the two ends. The CDR3 runs to 15 residues. Written as DNA, the CDR3 is TGTGCCAGCAGCCCAAGGGGGACGGACACAGATACGCAGTATTTT. Protein product: CASSPRGTDTDTQYF. The full variable domain, with the rest looked up from reference TRBV7-9 and TRBJ2-3, is DTGVSQNPRHKITKRGQNVTFRCDPISEHNRLYWYRQTLGQGPEFLTYFQNEAQLEKSRLLSDRFSAERPKGSFSTLEIQRTEQGDSAMYLCASSPRGTDTDTQYFGPGTRLTVL.

V is TRBV6-5 and J is TRBJ2-1; D may correspond to TRBD1 or TRBD2 (5 bases each). The CDR3 is 14 amino acids. Trimming removed 6 bases from V and 0 bases from J, with 9 bases in between. The germline CDR1 and CDR2 sequences are MNHEY and SVGAGI. CDR3 in amino acids: CASRPGSSYNEQFF. CDR3 coding DNA: TGTGCCAGCAGGCCAGGGAGCTCCTACAATGAGCAGTTCTTC.

This sequence joins TRBV7-3 and TRBJ2-3; no clear D. Trimming pared 5 bases from V and 0 bases from J, leaving 9 bases between. This CDR3 is 14 amino acids long. Germline V CDR1 and CDR2: SGHTA, FQGTGA. CDR3: CASSPYPSTDTQYF. The CDR3 DNA sequence: TGTGCCAGCAGCCCCTACCCTAGCACAGATACGCAGTATTTT. The full variable domain, in which reference TRBV7-3 and TRBJ2-3 provide the parts outside the CDR3, is GAGVSQTPSNKVTEKGKYVELRCDPISGHTALYWYRQSLGQGPEFLIYFQGTGAADDSGLPNDRFFAVRPEGSVSTLKIQRTERGDSAVYLCASSPYPSTDTQYFGPGTRLTVL.

The chain recombines TRBV10-1 with TRBJ2-1, with D perhaps TRBD1 or TRBD2 (5 bases each). The CDR3 totals 15 residues. Germline loops: CDR1 WNHNN, CDR2 SYGVQD (reference sequence). V dropped 3 bases and J dropped 8 bases, with 17 bases sitting between them. This chain's CDR3 is CASSDGGMRVDEQFF. The CDR3 DNA follows: TGCGCCAGCAGTGATGGGGGTATGCGCGTTGATGAGCAGTTCTTC.

CDR3 region: CATSEESNGYEKLFF. Here the CDR3 DNA reads TGTGCCACCAGTGAAGAAAGCAATGGGTATGAAAAACTGTTTTTT. V usage is TRBV24-1 and J usage is TRBJ1-4; D is unclear. Germline V gene lookup returns CDR1 KGHDR and CDR2 SFDVKD. The CDR3 sequence is 15 residues long. Trimming cost V 4 bases and J 6 bases, with 14 bases left between them.

This chain links TRBV4-3 with TRBJ1-1; TRBD1 might be the D (5 bases). Trimming removed 0 bases from V and 2 bases from J, with 13 bases in between. Germline-derived CDR1 and CDR2 are LGHNA and YSLEER. This CDR3 is built from 16 residues. The CDR3 sequence: CASSQDVGTVNTEAFF. The CDR3 DNA reads as TGCGCCAGCAGCCAAGACGTAGGGACGGTCAACACTGAAGCTTTCTTT.